The entry that follows covers one T cell receptor (beta chain) sequence. What it binds is unknown. The record originates from a study of T cells after yellow fever vaccination. Study-wide background: Preparation of the low-cell-number fractions used SMART-Seq v4 Ultra Low Input. Study-wide points: By day 5 rather than day 15, the secondary response had peaked, though it was weaker. Booster samples showed a return of most primary-vaccination clones (almost 97% CD4, approximately 88% CD8).

The CDR3 covers 16 residues. In making TCR cDNA, 5'RACE template switching added a universal primer site and UMIs to it. TCRdb analysed the 5' RACE reads with MiXCR anew, one entry per CDR3 protein. Here the sample spans a few hundred thousand distinct CDR3 sequences, around 12% being singletons. This TCR was sampled from a man younger than 35 who received the YFV17D yellow fever vaccine. V is TRBV21-1 and J is TRBJ2-1; the table gives TRBD1 as D, unverified against the DNA. TRBV21-1 is designated a pseudogene. The source material was CD4+ T cells sorted from PBMCs, sampled 15 days after the yellow fever booster vaccination. CDR3 residues: CASGGFPILRGNEQFF. CDR3 DNA: TGTGCCAGCGGGGGGTTCCCCATCCTTCGGGGCAATGAGCAGTTCTTC.